These 14 T cell receptor beta chains share one sample of origin, sequenced in a study of T cells in Graves' hyperthyroidism and ophthalmopathy. RNA transcripts were the template for amplifying TCR beta CDR3 regions. When the TCR CDR3 underwent first-round RT-PCR, the HTBI primer set was used. From the multiplex PCR reads, TCRdb called clonotypes with MiXCR, one entry per CDR3 protein. This table holds nearly 600,000 distinct CDR3 sequences, approximately 14% found once. The sample comprised blood. The receptors were gathered from a woman in her twenties or thirties with Graves' hyperthyroidism that later progressed to Graves' ophthalmopathy.

The sample holds a few counts of this clonotype. J is TRBJ2-2 and V is TRBV19; TRBD2 aligns across 8 bases. V trimming: 2 bases; J trimming: 7 bases; junction bases outside the gene matches: 6. The germline V gene encodes CDR1 LNHDA and CDR2 SQIVND (reference sequence). The CDR3 loop spans 15 amino acids. CDR3 in DNA: TGTGCCAGTAGTATAAGAGCGGGAGCTGGCGGGGAGCTGTTTTTT. The encoded protein is CASSIRAGAGGELFF.

This clonotype has at least ten counts. V gene TRBV6-1 combines with J gene TRBJ2-3; 10 positions agree with TRBD1. The CDR3 totals 15 residues. The ends lost 8 bases at V and 5 bases at J; junction bases unmatched: 10. Germline CDR1 is MNHNS and CDR2 is SASEGT. DNA of the CDR3: TGTGCCAGCGAGATTCCGGGACAGGGGTTAGATACGCAGTATTTT. It yields the protein CASEIPGQGLDTQYF.

The chain recombines TRBV27 with TRBJ2-7; D is possibly TRBD2 (5 bases). The CDR3 spans 14 residues. V lost 6 bases and J lost 2, with 14 bases in between. The germline V gene encodes CDR1 MNHEY and CDR2 SMNVEV (reference sequence). CDR3 sequence: CASRPGYGAYEQYF. CDR3 nucleotide sequence: TGTGCCAGCAGGCCGGGCTACGGGGCCTACGAGCAGTACTTC.

This clonotype was observed at least ten times. This chain uses TRBV7-2 with TRBJ1-1, with D unresolved. This CDR3 is 14 amino acids long. Trimming pared 0 bases from V and 5 bases from J, leaving 10 bases between. Germline V gene data show CDR1 as SGHTA and CDR2 as FQGNSA. The CDR3 protein is CASSLAQEWTEAFF. CDR3 sequence (DNA): TGTGCCAGCAGCTTAGCCCAGGAATGGACTGAAGCTTTCTTT.

Many counts were recorded for this clonotype. J is TRBJ2-1 and V is TRBV29-1, with TRBD1 identical over 8 bases. The V segment lost 8 bases and the J segment 8 bases; nucleotides outside the gene matches: 11. Per the germline V gene, CDR1 is SQVTM and CDR2 is ANQGSEA. The CDR3 runs to 13 residues. The CDR3, as DNA: TGCAGCACGCGGACAGGGAAAGATCATGAGCAGTTCTTC. Its protein product is CSTRTGKDHEQFF.

This clonotype was counted ten times or more. The chain employs TRBV11-2 and TRBJ2-2, with a weak D call TRBD1 (6 bases). The CDR3 loop spans 15 amino acids. Trimming left V 5 bases short and J 4 bases short, with 14 bases between. Germline CDR1 SGHAT, CDR2 FQNNGV. CDR3 sequence: CASSIALGGTGELFF. The CDR3 DNA follows: TGTGCCAGCAGCATTGCATTAGGGGGCACCGGGGAGCTGTTTTTT.

A few counts support this clonotype. This chain uses TRBV20-1 with TRBJ1-1, with TRBD1 matching over 7 bases. The CDR3 length is 13 residues. J was trimmed by 0 bases and V by 6 bases; bases with no gene match: 4. CDR1 is DFQATT, CDR2 SNEGSKA, per germline (reference sequence). The CDR3 DNA follows: TGCAGTGCAGCGGGACAGCTGAACACTGAAGCTTTCTTT. Protein sequence: CSAAGQLNTEAFF.

This clonotype was seen repeatedly, ten times or more. The chain combines TRBV27 with TRBJ2-3; 8 nucleotides align to TRBD2. This CDR3 is built from 14 residues. Germline-derived CDR1 and CDR2 are MNHEY and SMNVEV (reference sequence). V lost 5 bases to trimming and J lost 4 bases; unmatched junction nucleotides: 5. The CDR3 coding sequence is TGTGCCAGCAGTATGACTAGCGCCGCAGATACGCAGTATTTT. Protein product: CASSMTSAADTQYF.

This clonotype was detected a few times. No conserved phenylalanine or tryptophan is present at the end of the CDR3, so a read error is the likely explanation. This chain uses TRBV7-2 with TRBJ1-1, with 8 bases aligning to TRBD1. There are 14 residues in the CDR3. Trimming removed 5 bases from V and 1 base from J; junction bases left unmatched: 3. Germline V gives CDR1 SGHTA, CDR2 FQGNSA. Here the CDR3 DNA reads TGTGCCAGCAGCCCAGGACAGGGGAACACTGAAGCTTTCCTT. This codes for CASSPGQGNTEAFL.

A note on this clonotype: This may come from a read error, since a much larger clone is one base off. The conserved phenylalanine or tryptophan normally closing the CDR3 is absent here, so this likely arose from a read error. V and J are TRBV20-1 and TRBJ2-7, with 11 bases aligning to TRBD2. The germline V gene has CDR1 DFQATT and CDR2 SNEGSKA (reference sequence). Trimming at V came to 0 bases and at J to 7 bases, leaving 8 bases not matched to a gene. This CDR3 has 15 residues. The chain's CDR3 is CSAREDRGLAEEQYL. The CDR3 DNA is TGCAGTGCTAGAGAAGACAGGGGACTAGCGGAAGAGCAGTACTTA.

This clonotype has only a few counts. The V and J genes are TRBV11-2 and TRBJ1-6; no firm D call. V lost 4 bases and J lost 5, with 12 bases in between. This CDR3 spans 15 amino acids. Germline CDR1 and CDR2: SGHAT and FQNNGV. The CDR3 reads CASSYGRENNSPLHF. CDR3 coding DNA: TGTGCCAGCAGCTACGGGAGGGAAAATAATTCACCCCTCCACTTT.

The chain recombines TRBV5-8 with TRBJ1-5; D remains unclear. Germline assignment: CDR1 SGHTS and CDR2 YDEGEE. The CDR3 loop spans 14 amino acids. V dropped 4 bases and J dropped 6 bases, with 14 bases sitting between them. In DNA, the CDR3 is TGTGCCAGCAGCCCCGGACTCCCCAGTCAGCCCCAGCATTTT. Its protein is CASSPGLPSQPQHF.

This clonotype was found a few times. The V and J genes are TRBV20-1 and TRBJ1-4; 7 nucleotides agree with TRBD1. CDR1 and CDR2 from the germline V gene are DFQATT and SNEGSKA (reference sequence). V lost 2 bases and J lost 10; bases outside the gene matches: 16. The CDR3 consists of 16 residues. CDR3 coding DNA: TGCAGTGCTAGACCCCAGGGGGACACCGGGTCGGGAAAACTGTTTTTT. Translated: CSARPQGDTGSGKLFF.

This clonotype was seen ten or more times. The genes are TRBV7-9 and TRBJ2-1, with a tentative D call TRBD1 (5 bases). In germline, CDR1 is SEHNR, CDR2 FQNEAQ (reference sequence). The CDR3 is 14 amino acids. The V and J ends lost 4 bases and 4 bases respectively, with 11 bases between them. The CDR3 loop is CASSYKGAYNEQFF. CDR3 DNA sequence: TGTGCCAGCAGCTACAAAGGGGCTTACAATGAGCAGTTCTTC. Using reference TRBV7-9 and TRBJ2-1 for the parts outside the CDR3, the full variable domain is DTGVSQNPRHKITKRGQNVTFRCDPISEHNRLYWYRQTLGQGPEFLTYFQNEAQLEKSRLLSDRFSAERPKGSFSTLEIQRTEQGDSAMYLCASSYKGAYNEQFFGPGTRLTVL.